These T cell receptor beta chains were read from a single sample in a study of blood T cell repertoires in COVID-19. Repertoires were generated with immunoSEQ multiplex PCR, while TCRdb's copy carries only in-frame clones and drops some. Of over 150,000 clones listed, around four fifths are singletons. Sequencing was performed on PBMCs or T cells enriched from blood (not recorded which). The origin of the receptors is a woman aged 45-59 years who had recovered from COVID-19. The CDR3 runs from the conserved cysteine through the conserved F or W. A D gene is named only where the DNA matches it firmly. Not every row has a clone size; where given, it reads once, few, many or a size class.

d_gene: TRBD1
v_gene: TRBV7-9
abundance: NA
j_gene: TRBJ2-7
CDR3aa: CASSSEAGGREQYF
CDR3nt: TGTGCCAGCAGCTCGGAGGCAGGGGGCCGTGAGCAGTACTTC

d_gene: TRBD2
v_gene: TRBV7-3
abundance: NA
j_gene: TRBJ2-3
CDR3aa: CASSLGTSGRTDTQYF
CDR3nt: TGTGCCAGCAGCTTAGGGACTAGCGGGCGCACAGATACGCAGTATTTT

d_gene: TRBD2
v_gene: TRBV7-3
abundance: NA
j_gene: TRBJ2-3
CDR3aa: CASSLGASGSTDTQYF
CDR3nt: TGTGCCAGCAGCTTAGGCGCTAGCGGTAGCACAGATACGCAGTATTTT

d_gene: NA
v_gene: TRBV5-4
abundance: once
j_gene: TRBJ2-1
CDR3aa: CASSPGGAGNYNEQFF
CDR3nt: TGTGCCAGCAGCCCTGGGGGGGCGGGGAACTACAATGAGCAGTTCTTC

d_gene: TRBD1
v_gene: TRBV6-6
abundance: NA
j_gene: TRBJ2-2
CDR3aa: CASSLASQGADTGELFF
CDR3nt: TGTGCCAGCAGTCTCGCCTCTCAGGGGGCTGACACCGGGGAGCTGTTTTTT

d_gene: NA
v_gene: TRBV30
abundance: NA
j_gene: TRBJ1-2
CDR3aa: CAWSGGNYGYTF
CDR3nt: TGTGCCTGGAGTGGAGGGAACTATGGCTACACCTTC

d_gene: NA
v_gene: TRBV27
abundance: few
j_gene: TRBJ1-2
CDR3aa: CASRPGTSLWGGYTF
CDR3nt: TGTGCCAGTAGACCCGGGACATCACTTTGGGGTGGCTACACCTTC

d_gene: TRBD1
v_gene: TRBV3-1/TRBV3-2
abundance: few
j_gene: TRBJ1-1
CDR3aa: CASSPGGPGGTEAFF
CDR3nt: TGTGCCAGCAGCCCAGGCGGGCCAGGGGGCACTGAAGCTTTCTTT

d_gene: NA
v_gene: TRBV11-2
abundance: NA
j_gene: TRBJ2-1
CDR3aa: CASSSARAAWNEQFF
CDR3nt: TGTGCCAGCAGCTCCGCGCGGGCCGCCTGGAATGAGCAGTTCTTC

d_gene: NA
v_gene: TRBV7-9
abundance: NA
j_gene: TRBJ2-3
CDR3aa: CASSLVGTALDTQYF
CDR3nt: TGTGCCAGCAGCTTAGTAGGGACTGCCCTAGATACGCAGTATTTT

d_gene: TRBD1
v_gene: TRBV28
abundance: NA
j_gene: TRBJ2-7
CDR3aa: CASRSQGALYEQYF
CDR3nt: TGTGCCAGCAGGTCCCAGGGGGCCCTATACGAGCAGTACTTC

d_gene: TRBD1
v_gene: TRBV27
abundance: few
j_gene: TRBJ1-4
CDR3aa: CASRELQGARNEKLFF
CDR3nt: TGTGCCAGTAGAGAACTGCAGGGGGCACGGAATGAAAAACTGTTTTTT

d_gene: TRBD2
v_gene: TRBV7-9
abundance: NA
j_gene: TRBJ2-5
CDR3aa: CASSSGLGALETQYF
CDR3nt: TGTGCCAGCAGCTCGGGACTAGGGGCACTCGAGACCCAGTACTTC

d_gene: NA
v_gene: TRBV24-1
abundance: NA
j_gene: TRBJ1-2
CDR3aa: CATSDGGARDGYTF
CDR3nt: TGTGCCACCAGTGATGGGGGCGCACGGGATGGCTACACCTTC

d_gene: NA
v_gene: TRBV28
abundance: NA
j_gene: TRBJ2-5
CDR3aa: CASRSVLETQYF
CDR3nt: TGTGCCAGCAGGTCTGTTCTCGAGACCCAGTACTTC

d_gene: TRBD2
v_gene: TRBV3-1/TRBV3-2
abundance: NA
j_gene: TRBJ2-7
CDR3aa: CASSQTSGRLEQYF
CDR3nt: TGTGCCAGCAGCCAGACTAGCGGGAGACTCGAGCAGTACTTC

d_gene: NA
v_gene: TRBV5-6
abundance: NA
j_gene: TRBJ2-5
CDR3aa: CASSGLPGNYQETQYF
CDR3nt: TGTGCCAGCAGCGGACTCCCTGGCAACTACCAAGAGACCCAGTACTTC

d_gene: NA
v_gene: TRBV11-2
abundance: NA
j_gene: TRBJ1-5
CDR3aa: CASSPNQPQHF
CDR3nt: TGTGCCAGCAGCCCAAATCAGCCCCAGCATTTT

d_gene: NA
v_gene: TRBV7-6
abundance: NA
j_gene: TRBJ1-1
CDR3aa: CASKGRGDTEAFF
CDR3nt: TGTGCGAGCAAGGGGCGGGGGGACACTGAAGCTTTCTTT